This TCR beta chain was recorded in a study of PD-1 blockade in classical Hodgkin lymphoma. Described time point: cycle 4 day 1 (C4D1), after about 6 weeks of nivolumab. Each of the patients experienced relapse following autologous stem cell transplantation, and their brentuximab vedotin exposure differed. Thawed PBMCs yielded CD4+ T cells through magnetic negative selection. Trimming pared 3 bases from V and 1 base from J, leaving 5 bases between. Germline CDR1 and CDR2: MGHRA and YSYEKL. This CDR3 comprises 13 residues. Repertoires were generated with immunoSEQ multiplex PCR, while TCRdb's copy carries only in-frame clones and drops some. The table has around 18,000 clones, about 75% seen once.

This TCR was sampled from a human donor with classical Hodgkin lymphoma. The sample was CD4+ T cells from blood, taken before the fourth cycle of nivolumab. This chain connects TRBV4-1 to TRBJ2-3, with D uncertain. The CDR3 sequence is CASSQPGTDTQYF. As DNA, the CDR3 is TGCGCCAGCAGCCAGCCTGGCACAGATACGCAGTATTTT.